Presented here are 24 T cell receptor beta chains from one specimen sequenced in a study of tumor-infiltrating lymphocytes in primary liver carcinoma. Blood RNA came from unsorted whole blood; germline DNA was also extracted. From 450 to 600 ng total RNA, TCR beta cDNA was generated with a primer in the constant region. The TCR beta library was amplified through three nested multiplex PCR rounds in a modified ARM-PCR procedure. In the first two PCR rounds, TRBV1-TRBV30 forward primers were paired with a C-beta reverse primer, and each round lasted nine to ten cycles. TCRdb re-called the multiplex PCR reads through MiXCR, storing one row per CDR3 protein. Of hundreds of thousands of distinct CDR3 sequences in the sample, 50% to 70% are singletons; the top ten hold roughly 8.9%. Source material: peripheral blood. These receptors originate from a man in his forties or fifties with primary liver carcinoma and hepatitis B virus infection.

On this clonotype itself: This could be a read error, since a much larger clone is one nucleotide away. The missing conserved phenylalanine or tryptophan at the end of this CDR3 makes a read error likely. The CDR3, as DNA: TGTGCCACCGCTCGCCACTACCCTGACATTCAGTACCTC. Encoded protein: CATARHYPDIQYL. V and J are TRBV6-2 or TRBV6-3 and TRBJ2-4, with D unresolved. CDR1 and CDR2 from the germline V gene are MNHEY and SVGEGT. V lost 10 bases, J lost 8 bases, and 18 bases lay in between. The CDR3 loop spans 13 amino acids.

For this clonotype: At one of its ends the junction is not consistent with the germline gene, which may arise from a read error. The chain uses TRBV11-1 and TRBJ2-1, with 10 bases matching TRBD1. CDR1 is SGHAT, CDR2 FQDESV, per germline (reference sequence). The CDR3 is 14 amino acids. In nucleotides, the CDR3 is TGTACCAGCAGTAGGGGACAGGGGTGGAATGAGCAGTTCTTC. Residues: CTSSRGQGWNEQFF.

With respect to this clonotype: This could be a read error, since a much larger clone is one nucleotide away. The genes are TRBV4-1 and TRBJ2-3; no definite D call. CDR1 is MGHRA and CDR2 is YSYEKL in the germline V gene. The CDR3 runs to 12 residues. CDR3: CASSQDPDTQCF. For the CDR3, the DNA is TGCGCCAGCAGCCAAGATCCAGATACGCAGTGTTTT.

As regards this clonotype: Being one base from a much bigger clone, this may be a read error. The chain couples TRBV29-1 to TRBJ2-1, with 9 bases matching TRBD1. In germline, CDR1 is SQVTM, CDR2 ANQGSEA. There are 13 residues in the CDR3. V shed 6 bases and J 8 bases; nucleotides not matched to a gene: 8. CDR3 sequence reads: CSVKGTGYDEQFF. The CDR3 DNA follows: TGCAGCGTGAAAGGGACAGGGTACGATGAGCAGTTCTTC.

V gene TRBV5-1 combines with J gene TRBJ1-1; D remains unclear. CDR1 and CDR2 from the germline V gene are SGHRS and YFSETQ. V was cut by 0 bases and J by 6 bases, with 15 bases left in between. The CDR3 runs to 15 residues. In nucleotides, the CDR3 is TGCGCCAGCAGCTTGGCGGCAAGCTTAGAGCCTGAAGCTTTCTTT. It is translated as CASSLAASLEPEAFF.

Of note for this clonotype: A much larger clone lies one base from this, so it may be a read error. DNA of the CDR3: TGTGCCAGCAGCGACGCCGGGACAGCTGGAGTATCCACCTTC. Translation gives CASSDAGTAGVSTF. J is TRBJ1-2 and V is TRBV5-6, with TRBD1 identical over 7 bases. Germline trimming cut 4 bases from V and 13 bases from J; bases unmatched to any gene: 16. The CDR3 is made up of 14 amino acids. Germline V gene sequence: CDR1 SGHDT, CDR2 YYEEEE. Variable domain in full (rest from reference TRBV5-6 and TRBJ1-2): DAGVTQSPTHLIKTRGQQVTLRCSPKSGHDTVSWYQQALGQGPQFIFQYYEEEERQRGNFPDRFSGHQFPNYSSELNVNALLLGDSALYLCASSDAGTAGVSTFGSGTRLTVV.

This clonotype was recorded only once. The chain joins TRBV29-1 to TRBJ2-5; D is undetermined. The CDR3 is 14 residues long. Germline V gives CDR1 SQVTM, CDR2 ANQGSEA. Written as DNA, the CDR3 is TGCGGTGTTGAATTCCCAGCCGCCCAAGAGACCCAGTACTTC. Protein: CGVEFPAAQETQYF.

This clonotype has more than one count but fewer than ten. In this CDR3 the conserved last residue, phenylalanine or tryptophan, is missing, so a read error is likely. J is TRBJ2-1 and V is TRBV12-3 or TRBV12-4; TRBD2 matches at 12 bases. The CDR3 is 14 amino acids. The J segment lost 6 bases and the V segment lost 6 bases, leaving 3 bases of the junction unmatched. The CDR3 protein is CASRSGLAGNEQFL. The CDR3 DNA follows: TGTGCCAGCAGATCGGGACTAGCGGGCAATGAGCAGTTCCTC.

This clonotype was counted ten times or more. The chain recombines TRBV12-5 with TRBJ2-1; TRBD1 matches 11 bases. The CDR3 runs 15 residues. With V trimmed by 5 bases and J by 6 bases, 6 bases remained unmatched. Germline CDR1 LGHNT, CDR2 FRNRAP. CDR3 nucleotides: TGTGCTAGTGGTCTAGGACAGGGGGCTGGCAATGAGCAGTTCTTC. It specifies CASGLGQGAGNEQFF.

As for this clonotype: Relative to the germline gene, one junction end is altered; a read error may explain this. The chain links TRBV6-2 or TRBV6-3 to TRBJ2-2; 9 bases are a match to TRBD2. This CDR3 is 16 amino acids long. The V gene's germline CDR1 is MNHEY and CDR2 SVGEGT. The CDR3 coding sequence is TGTGCTAGCAGTTACTCGACGGGACTAGCAGCCGGGGAGCCGTTTTTT. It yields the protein CASSYSTGLAAGEPFF.

The CDR3 is CAYGTWTEGGYTF. In nucleotides, the CDR3 is TGTGCCTACGGTACCTGGACAGAGGGTGGCTACACCTTC. The chain has TRBV6-1 and TRBJ1-2; the D gene is possibly TRBD1 (6 bases). This CDR3 is built from 13 residues. The V end lost 11 bases, the J end lost 7 bases, and 20 bases lay between the germline ends. Germline V gene sequence: CDR1 MNHNS, CDR2 SASEGT.

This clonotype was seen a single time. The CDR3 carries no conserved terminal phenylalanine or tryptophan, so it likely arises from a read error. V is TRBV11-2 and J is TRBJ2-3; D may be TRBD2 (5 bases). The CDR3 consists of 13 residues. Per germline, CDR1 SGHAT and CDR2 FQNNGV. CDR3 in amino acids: CASTLNYEGTQYY. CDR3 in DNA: TGTGCCAGCACCTTAAATTACGAGGGAACGCAGTATTAT.

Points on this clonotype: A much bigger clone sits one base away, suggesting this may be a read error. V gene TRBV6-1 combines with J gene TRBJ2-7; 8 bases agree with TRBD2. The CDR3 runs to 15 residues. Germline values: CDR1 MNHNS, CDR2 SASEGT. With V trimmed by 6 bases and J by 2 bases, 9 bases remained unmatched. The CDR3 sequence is CASSWKAGEAYEQYF. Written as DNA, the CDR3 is TGTGCCAGCAGCTGGAAAGCGGGAGAGGCCTACGAGCAGTACTTC.

The CDR3 here is CSANLDPNENEQFF. The CDR3 nucleotides read TGCAGTGCTAATTTGGACCCTAACGAAAATGAGCAGTTCTTC. The V gene is TRBV20-1, the J gene TRBJ2-1; D not certain. The CDR3 consists of 14 residues. V shed 4 bases and J shed 7 bases, with 17 bases lying between them. The germline gives CDR1 DFQATT, CDR2 SNEGSKA (reference sequence).

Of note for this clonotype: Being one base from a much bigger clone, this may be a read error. This chain's CDR3 is CASSQDRAAGYEQYF. The CDR3 nucleotides are TGTGCCAGCAGCCAAGATCGGGCGGCGGGATACGAGCAGTACTTC. The V and J genes are TRBV4-2 and TRBJ2-7; maybe TRBD2 (6 bases). V lost 0 bases to trimming and J lost 4 bases, with 13 bases between them. Germline V CDR1 and CDR2: LGHNA, YNFKEQ. This CDR3 is built from 15 residues.

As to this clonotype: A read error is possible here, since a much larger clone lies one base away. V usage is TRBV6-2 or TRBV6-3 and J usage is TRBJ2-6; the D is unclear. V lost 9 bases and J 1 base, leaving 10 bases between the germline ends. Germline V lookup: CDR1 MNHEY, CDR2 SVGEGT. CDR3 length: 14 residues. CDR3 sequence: CARRRPSGANVLTF. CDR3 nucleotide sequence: TGTGCCAGGAGGCGGCCTTCTGGGGCCAACGTCCTGACTTTC.

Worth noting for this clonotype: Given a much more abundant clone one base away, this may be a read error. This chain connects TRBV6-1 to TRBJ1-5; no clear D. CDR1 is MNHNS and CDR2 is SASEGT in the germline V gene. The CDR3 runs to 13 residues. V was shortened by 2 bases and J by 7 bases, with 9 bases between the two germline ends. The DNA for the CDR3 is TGTGCCAGCAGTGAATGGGGTCAGCAGCCCCAGCATTTT. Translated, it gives CASSEWGQQPQHF.

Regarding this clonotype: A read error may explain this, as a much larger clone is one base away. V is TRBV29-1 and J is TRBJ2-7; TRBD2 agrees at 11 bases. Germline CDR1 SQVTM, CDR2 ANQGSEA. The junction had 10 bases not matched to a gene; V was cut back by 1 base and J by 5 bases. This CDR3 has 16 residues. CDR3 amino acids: CSVEGEPTSGDHEQYF. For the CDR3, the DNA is TGCAGCGTTGAAGGGGAGCCGACTAGCGGGGACCACGAGCAGTACTTC.

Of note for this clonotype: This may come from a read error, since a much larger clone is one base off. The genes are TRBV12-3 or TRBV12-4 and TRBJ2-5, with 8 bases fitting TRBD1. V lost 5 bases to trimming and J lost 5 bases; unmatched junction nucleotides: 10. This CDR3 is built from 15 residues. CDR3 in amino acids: CASSPPGQVKETQYF. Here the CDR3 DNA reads TGTGCCAGCAGTCCCCCGGGACAGGTGAAGGAGACCCAGTACTTC.

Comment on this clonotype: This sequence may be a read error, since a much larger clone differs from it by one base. The CDR3 DNA reads as TGTGCCAGCAGTAAACAGCCGTCCCTCTCCTACGAGCAGTGCTTC. This translates into CASSKQPSLSYEQCF. V gene TRBV6-5 combines with J gene TRBJ2-7; D ambiguous. The V gene's germline CDR1 is MNHEY and CDR2 SVGAGI. CDR3 length equals 15 residues.

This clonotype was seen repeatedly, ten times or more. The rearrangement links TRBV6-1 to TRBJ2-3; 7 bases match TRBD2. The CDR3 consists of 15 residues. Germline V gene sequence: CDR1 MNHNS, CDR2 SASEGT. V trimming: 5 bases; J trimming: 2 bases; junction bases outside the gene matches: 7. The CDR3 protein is CASSTRLAVTDTQYF. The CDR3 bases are TGTGCCAGCAGTACAAGACTAGCAGTCACAGATACGCAGTATTTT.

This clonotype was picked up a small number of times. As DNA, the CDR3 is TGCGCCAGCAGGGGGGTTTCGGCGTCCTACGAGCAGTACTTC. Encoded protein: CASRGVSASYEQYF. This chain joins TRBV10-2 and TRBJ2-7; possibly TRBD1 or TRBD2 for D (5 bases each). This CDR3 region has 14 residues. Germline CDR1 WSHSY, CDR2 SAAADI. The ends were cut back, 6 bases at V and 1 base at J, with 13 bases in the middle.

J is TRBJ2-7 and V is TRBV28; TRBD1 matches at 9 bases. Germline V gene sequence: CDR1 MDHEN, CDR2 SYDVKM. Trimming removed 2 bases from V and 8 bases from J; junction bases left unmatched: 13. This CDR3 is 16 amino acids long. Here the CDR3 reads CASSLPGQGAGGKQYF. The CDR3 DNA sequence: TGTGCCAGCAGTTTACCGGGACAGGGCGCAGGAGGCAAGCAGTACTTC.

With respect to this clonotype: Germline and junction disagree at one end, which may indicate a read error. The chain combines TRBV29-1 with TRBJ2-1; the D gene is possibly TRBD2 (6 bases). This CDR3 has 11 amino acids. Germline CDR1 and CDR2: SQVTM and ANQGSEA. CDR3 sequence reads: CSVGGVNDQFF. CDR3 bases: TGCAGCGTTGGGGGGGTGAATGATCAGTTCTTC.